Presented here are 5 T cell receptor beta chains from one specimen sequenced in a study of blood T cell repertoires in COVID-19. The method was immunoSEQ multiplex PCR; TCRdb's version includes in-frame clones alone and lacks a portion of them. This sample has about 400,000 clones, with nearly 90% found just once. The sequenced sample was PBMCs or T cells enriched from blood (not recorded which). These receptors all come from a woman aged 25 to 39 who had recovered from COVID-19.

The chain uses TRBV6-5 and TRBJ1-5; 8 positions match TRBD1. The CDR3 has 15 residues. CDR1 is MNHEY, CDR2 SVGAGI, per germline. With V trimmed by 4 bases and J by 6 bases, 8 bases remained unmatched. The CDR3 DNA reads as TGTGCCAGCAGTTTTCCCAGGGGGCTTGGTCAGCCCCAGCATTTT. Translation gives CASSFPRGLGQPQHF.

This sequence joins TRBV11-2 and TRBJ1-1, with 7 bases identical to TRBD1. The CDR3 sequence is 15 residues long. Germline V CDR1 and CDR2: SGHAT, FQNNGV. With 1 base clipped from V and 5 bases from J, the junction kept 7 bases outside the gene matches. The CDR3: CASSLGQGVYTEAFF. CDR3 nucleotides: TGTGCCAGCAGCTTAGGGCAGGGGGTTTATACTGAAGCTTTCTTT.

This chain links TRBV5-1 with TRBJ1-5; D gene ambiguous. CDR1 and CDR2 (germline): SGHRS, YFSETQ. V was pared by 0 bases and J by 5 bases, with 12 bases between. CDR3 length: 15 residues. CDR3 sequence reads: CASSLDSPPHQPQHF. CDR3 DNA: TGCGCCAGCAGCTTGGACAGTCCCCCCCATCAGCCCCAGCATTTT. Supplemented by reference TRBV5-1 and TRBJ1-5, the full variable domain reads KAGVTQTPRYLIKTRGQQVTLSCSPISGHRSVSWYQQTPGQGLQFLFEYFSETQRNKGNFPGRFSGRQFSNSRSEMNVSTLELGDSALYLCASSLDSPPHQPQHFGDGTRLSIL.

This rearrangement joins TRBV23-1 to TRBJ2-7, with 8 bases that match TRBD2. TRBV23-1 is placed among ORFs of uncertain function. The CDR3 length is 12 residues. CDR3 protein: CASQRENYEQYF. CDR3 bases: TGCGCGAGCCAGCGGGAGAACTACGAGCAGTACTTC.

The chain combines TRBV9 with TRBJ2-5; the match to TRBD1 covers 9 bases. Trimming at V came to 1 base and at J to 2 bases, leaving 3 bases not matched to a gene. Germline assignment: CDR1 SGDLS and CDR2 YYNGEE. The CDR3 has 15 residues. The CDR3 spells CASSVWDREQETQYF. The CDR3 nucleotides are TGTGCCAGCAGCGTATGGGACAGGGAACAAGAGACCCAGTACTTC.